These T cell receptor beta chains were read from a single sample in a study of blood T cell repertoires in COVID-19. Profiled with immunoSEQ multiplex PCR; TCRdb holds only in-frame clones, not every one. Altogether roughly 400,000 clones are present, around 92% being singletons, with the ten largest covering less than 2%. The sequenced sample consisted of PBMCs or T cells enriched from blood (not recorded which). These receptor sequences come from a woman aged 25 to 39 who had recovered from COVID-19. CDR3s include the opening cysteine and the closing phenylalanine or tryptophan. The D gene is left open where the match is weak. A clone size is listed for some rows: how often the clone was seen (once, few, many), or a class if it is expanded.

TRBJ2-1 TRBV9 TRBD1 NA CASSTAGTGGNEQFF
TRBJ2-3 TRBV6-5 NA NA CASSSFGQTDTQYF
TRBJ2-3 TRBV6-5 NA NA CASSFTGSTDTQYF
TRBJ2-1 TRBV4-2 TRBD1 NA CASSQLRDSSNEQFF
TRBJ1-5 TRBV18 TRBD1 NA CASSPGTDNQPQHF
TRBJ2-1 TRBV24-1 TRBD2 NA CATSDLTSGYNEQFF
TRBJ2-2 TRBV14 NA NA CASSQDRSRLNTGELFF
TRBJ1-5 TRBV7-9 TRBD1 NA CASSKQGNNQPQHF
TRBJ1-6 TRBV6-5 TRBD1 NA CASRPRTGDNSPLHF
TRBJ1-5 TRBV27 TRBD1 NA CASSLSMTGGGPQHF
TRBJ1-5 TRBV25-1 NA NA CASSVGDQPQHF
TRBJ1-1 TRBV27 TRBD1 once CASSLFQGANTEAFF
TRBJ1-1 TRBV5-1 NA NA CASSLESSEAFF
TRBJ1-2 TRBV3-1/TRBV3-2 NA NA CASSFQADGYTF
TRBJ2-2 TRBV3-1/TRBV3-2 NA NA CASSQEGGATAGAAGELFF
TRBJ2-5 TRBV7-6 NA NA CASSLAVGGAVQETQYF
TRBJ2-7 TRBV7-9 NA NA CASSLTPPRSYEQYF
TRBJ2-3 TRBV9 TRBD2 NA CASSPRGGLAGKRHVTDTQYF
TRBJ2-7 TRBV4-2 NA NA CASSQGLSYEQYF
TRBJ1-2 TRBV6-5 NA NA CASAPRQAVGGYTF
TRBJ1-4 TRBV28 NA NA CASSTTSREKLFF
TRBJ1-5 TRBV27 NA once CASRPLLQGPNQPQHF
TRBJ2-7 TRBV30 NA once CAWGAGPYEQYF
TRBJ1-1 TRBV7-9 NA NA CASSSDRMNTEAFF
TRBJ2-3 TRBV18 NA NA CASSPLTPGSPRHTDTQYF
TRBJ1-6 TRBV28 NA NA CASSLSGSDSPLHF
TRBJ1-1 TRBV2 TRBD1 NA CASSRDRNTEAFF
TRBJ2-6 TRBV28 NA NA CASSLRGATSGANVLTF
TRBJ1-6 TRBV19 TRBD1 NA CASSRSDRGLNSPLHF